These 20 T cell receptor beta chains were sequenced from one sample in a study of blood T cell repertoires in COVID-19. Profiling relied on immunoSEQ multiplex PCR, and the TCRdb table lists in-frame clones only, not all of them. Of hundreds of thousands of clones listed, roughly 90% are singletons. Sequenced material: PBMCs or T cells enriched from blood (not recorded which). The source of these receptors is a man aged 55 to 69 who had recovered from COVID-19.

CDR3 DNA sequence: TGCGCCAGCAGCTTGTATAGGGGAACCGGGGAGCTGTTTTTT. Amino acid sequence: CASSLYRGTGELFF. V gene TRBV5-1 combines with J gene TRBJ2-2; perhaps TRBD1 as D (5 bases). Trimming removed 1 base at V and 5 bases at J, with 9 bases between. The CDR3 runs 14 residues. The germline CDR1 and CDR2 sequences are SGHRS and YFSETQ.

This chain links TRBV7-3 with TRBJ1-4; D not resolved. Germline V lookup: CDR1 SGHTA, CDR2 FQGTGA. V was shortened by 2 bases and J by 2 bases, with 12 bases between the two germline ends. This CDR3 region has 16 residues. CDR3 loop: CASSLGSGGTNEKLFF. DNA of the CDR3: TGTGCCAGCAGCTTAGGGTCCGGCGGGACTAATGAAAAACTGTTTTTT. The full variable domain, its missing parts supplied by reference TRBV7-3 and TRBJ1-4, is GAGVSQTPSNKVTEKGKYVELRCDPISGHTALYWYRQSLGQGPEFLIYFQGTGAADDSGLPNDRFFAVRPEGSVSTLKIQRTERGDSAVYLCASSLGSGGTNEKLFFGSGTQLSVL.

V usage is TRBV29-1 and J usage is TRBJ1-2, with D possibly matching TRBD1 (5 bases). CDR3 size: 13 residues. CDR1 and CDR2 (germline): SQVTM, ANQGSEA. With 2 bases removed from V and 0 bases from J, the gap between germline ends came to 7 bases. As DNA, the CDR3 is TGCAGCGTTGAAACAGGATCTAACTATGGCTACACCTTC. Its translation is CSVETGSNYGYTF.

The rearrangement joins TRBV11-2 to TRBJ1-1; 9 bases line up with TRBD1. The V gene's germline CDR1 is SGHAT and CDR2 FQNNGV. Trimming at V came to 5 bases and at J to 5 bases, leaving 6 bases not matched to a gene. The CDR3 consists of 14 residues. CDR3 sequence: CASSRTGGWTEAFF. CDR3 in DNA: TGTGCCAGCAGCCGTACAGGGGGCTGGACTGAAGCTTTCTTT.

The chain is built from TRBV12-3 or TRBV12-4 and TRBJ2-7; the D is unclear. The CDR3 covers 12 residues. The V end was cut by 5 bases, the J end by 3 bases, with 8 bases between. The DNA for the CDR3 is TGTGCCAGCAGTCCCCGGGTCTACGAGCAGTACTTC. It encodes CASSPRVYEQYF.

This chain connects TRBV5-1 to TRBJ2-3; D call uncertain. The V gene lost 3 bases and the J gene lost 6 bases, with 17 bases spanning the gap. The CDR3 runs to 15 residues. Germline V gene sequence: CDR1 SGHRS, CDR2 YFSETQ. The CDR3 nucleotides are TGCGCCAGCAGCTCCCAGGCTGCTGCTGTGGATACGCAGTATTTT. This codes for CASSSQAAAVDTQYF.

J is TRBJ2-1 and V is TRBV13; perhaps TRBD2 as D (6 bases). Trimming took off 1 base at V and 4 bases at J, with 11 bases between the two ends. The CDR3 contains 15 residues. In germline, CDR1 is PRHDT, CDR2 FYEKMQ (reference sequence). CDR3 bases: TGTGCCAGCAGCTTAGCGGGAGAGGCGTACAATGAGCAGTTCTTC. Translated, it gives CASSLAGEAYNEQFF.

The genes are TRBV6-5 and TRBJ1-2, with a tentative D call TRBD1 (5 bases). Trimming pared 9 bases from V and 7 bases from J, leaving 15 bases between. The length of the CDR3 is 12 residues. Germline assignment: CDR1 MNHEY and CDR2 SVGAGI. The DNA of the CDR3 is TGTGCCAGTTCCGGGGGAAGGGGTGGCTACACCTTC. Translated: CASSGGRGGYTF.

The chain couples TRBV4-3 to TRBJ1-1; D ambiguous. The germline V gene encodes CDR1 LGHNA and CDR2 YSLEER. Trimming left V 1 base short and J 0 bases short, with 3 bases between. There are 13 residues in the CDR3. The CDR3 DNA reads TGCGCCAGCAGCCAAGCTATGAACACTGAAGCTTTCTTT. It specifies CASSQAMNTEAFF.

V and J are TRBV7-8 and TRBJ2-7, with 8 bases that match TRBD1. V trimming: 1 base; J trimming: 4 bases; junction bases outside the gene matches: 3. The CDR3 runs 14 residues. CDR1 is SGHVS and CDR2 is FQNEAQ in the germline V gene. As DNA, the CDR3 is TGTGCCAGCAGCTTAGGGACAGGGAGTTACGAGCAGTACTTC. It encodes CASSLGTGSYEQYF.

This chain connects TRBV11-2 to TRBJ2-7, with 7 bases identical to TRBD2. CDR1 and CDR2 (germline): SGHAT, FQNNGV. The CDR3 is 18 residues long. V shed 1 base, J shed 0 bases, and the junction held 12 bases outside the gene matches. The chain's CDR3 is CASSLAPLTGTNSYEQYF. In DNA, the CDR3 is TGTGCCAGCAGCTTAGCGCCCCTGACCGGGACTAACTCCTACGAGCAGTACTTC.

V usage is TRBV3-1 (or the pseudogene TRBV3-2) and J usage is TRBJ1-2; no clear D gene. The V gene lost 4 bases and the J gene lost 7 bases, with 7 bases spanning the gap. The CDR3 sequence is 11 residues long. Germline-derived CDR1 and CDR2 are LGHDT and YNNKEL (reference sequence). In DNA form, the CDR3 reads TGTGCCAGCAGCCGATCTAGTGGCTACACCTTC. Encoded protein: CASSRSSGYTF.

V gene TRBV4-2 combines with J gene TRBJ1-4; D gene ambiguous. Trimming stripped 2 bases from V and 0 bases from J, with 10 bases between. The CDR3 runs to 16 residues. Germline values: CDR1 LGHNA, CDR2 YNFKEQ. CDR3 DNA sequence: TGTGCCAGCAGCCAACATGGCGGGACAACTAATGAAAAACTGTTTTTT. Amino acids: CASSQHGGTTNEKLFF.

CDR3 loop: CATSRGTGRSPLHF. CDR3 in DNA: TGTGCCACCAGCAGAGGGACAGGAAGGTCTCCCCTCCACTTT. The V gene is TRBV15, the J gene TRBJ1-6, with 7 bases aligning to TRBD1. This CDR3 is built from 14 residues. After removal of 1 base from V and 13 bases from J, the junction contained 7 bases not matched to a gene. The germline V gene encodes CDR1 LNHNV and CDR2 YYDKDF (reference sequence).

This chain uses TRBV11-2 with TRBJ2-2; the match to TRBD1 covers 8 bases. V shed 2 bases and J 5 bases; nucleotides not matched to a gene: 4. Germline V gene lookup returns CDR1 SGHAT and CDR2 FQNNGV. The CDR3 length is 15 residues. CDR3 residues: CASSLSGGRTGELFF. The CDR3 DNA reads TGTGCCAGCAGCTTATCAGGGGGCCGGACCGGGGAGCTGTTTTTT.

CDR3 sequence reads: CASSLLRGPQETQYF. The CDR3 bases are TGTGCCAGCAGCTTATTGCGGGGGCCCCAAGAGACCCAGTACTTC. The rearrangement links TRBV7-3 to TRBJ2-5; the D gene is possibly TRBD2 (7 bases). CDR1 and CDR2 (germline): SGHTA, FQGTGA. The CDR3 sequence is 15 residues long. V was pared by 2 bases and J by 1 base, with 11 bases between.

Here the CDR3 reads CASSTGGQNYGYTF. The DNA for the CDR3 is TGTGCCAGTAGTACAGGGGGTCAGAACTATGGCTACACCTTC. The chain employs TRBV19 and TRBJ1-2; 7 nucleotides agree with TRBD1. The germline V gene encodes CDR1 LNHDA and CDR2 SQIVND (reference sequence). The CDR3 consists of 14 residues. Trimming removed 4 bases from V and 2 bases from J; junction bases left unmatched: 4.

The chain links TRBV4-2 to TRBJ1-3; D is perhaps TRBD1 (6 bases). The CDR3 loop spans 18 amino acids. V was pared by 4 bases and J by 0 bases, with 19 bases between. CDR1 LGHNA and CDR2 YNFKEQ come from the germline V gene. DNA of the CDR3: TGTGCCAGCAGCCCCGCAGTAGGGGGAAGTTTCTCTGGAAACACCATATATTTT. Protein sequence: CASSPAVGGSFSGNTIYF.

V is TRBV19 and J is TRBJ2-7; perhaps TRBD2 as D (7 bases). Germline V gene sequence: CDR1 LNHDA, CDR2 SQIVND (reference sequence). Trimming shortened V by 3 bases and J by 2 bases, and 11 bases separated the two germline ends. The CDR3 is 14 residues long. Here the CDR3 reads CASSMVGGPYEQYF. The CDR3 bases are TGTGCCAGTAGTATGGTGGGGGGGCCCTACGAGCAGTACTTC.

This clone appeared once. The CDR3 region is CASSLAHPGQGDYGYTF. For the CDR3, the DNA is TGTGCCAGCAGCTTAGCGCATCCGGGACAGGGGGACTATGGCTACACCTTC. This chain joins TRBV7-8 and TRBJ1-2, with TRBD1 matching over 11 bases. The ends lost 0 bases at V and 3 bases at J; junction bases unmatched: 6. Germline CDR1 SGHVS, CDR2 FQNEAQ. The CDR3 totals 17 residues.